This paragraph covers one TCR beta chain sequence. The data were obtained in a study of blood T cell repertoires in COVID-19. Method: immunoSEQ multiplex PCR; TCRdb's copy keeps in-frame clones and lacks some. The sample lists some 290,000 clones, 85% to 90% occurring once. Looked up from germline, CDR1 is WNHNN and CDR2 is SYGVQD (reference sequence). The CDR3 spans 16 residues. Germline trimming cut 0 bases from V and 3 bases from J; bases unmatched to any gene: 3. This chain links TRBV10-1 with TRBJ2-3, with 10 nucleotides matching TRBD1. This clonotype was obtained from a woman in her thirties with COVID-19, enrolled during active disease. Sequencing used peripheral blood. The CDR3 loop is CASSESLGQGTDTQYF. The CDR3 region has the DNA TGCGCCAGCAGTGAGTCGTTGGGACAGGGGACAGATACGCAGTATTTT.